This T cell receptor beta chain was captured by sequencing in a study of CD8+ T cells in alopecia areata. Regarding the study as a whole: Higher clonality and more expanded CD8+ clones appeared in lesional than normal scalp.

Regarding this clone: Its antigen is unidentified. Genes and germline are mouse.

TCR sequencing used cDNA made by reverse transcription of extracted RNA. Sequenced by immunoSEQ multiplex PCR; TCRdb stores in-frame clones only, minus some. The sample was found to contain 90,000 to 130,000 clones, and every one recurs. The sequencing input was lesional skin. This receptor was taken from a C3H/HeJ mouse with alopecia areata. The mouse line has the MHC haplotype H2-k.

CDR3 bases read: TGTGCTAGCAGTAGGGACTGGGGGGCTCCAAACACCGGG. Protein: CASSRDWGAPNTG. The CDR3 in its entirety is CASSRDWGAPNTGQLYF. The chain uses TRBV17 and TRBJ2-2, with 11 bases matching TRBD2. Coverage ceases 4 residues before the CDR3 finishes, and the germline J gene fills in the end. Germline V gene sequence: CDR1 MNHDT, CDR2 YYDKIL. This CDR3 has 17 amino acids. The trim removed 3 bases at V and 0 bases at J, leaving 3 bases unmatched.